This record looks at one T cell receptor (beta chain) sequence and its context. What this receptor recognizes is not known. One base away there is no much larger clone; base qualities are not given. These data belong to a study of cytomegalovirus exposure and HLA in healthy donors (dated by TCRdb to 2016 to 2017). About the study as a whole: An earlier analysis of 587 of the donors reported approximately 300 Gb of sequence data and 117 million unique TCR beta sequences obtained from approximately 180 million T cells. An early release that covered more than 550 HLA-typed donors contained approximately 320 gigabases of sequencing data and some 87 million unique TCR sequences. Of the approximately 400 genotyped donors, approximately 83% fell in the genetic ancestry cluster associated with self-reported Caucasian donors. The study aimed to test whether cataloging public T cell receptors could reveal signatures of past pathogen exposure. Using immunosequencing, the study profiled T cell repertoires from about 650 subjects and related those repertoires to cytomegalovirus serostatus. A separate validation cohort of roughly 130 different subjects was used in addition to the approximately 670-subject first cohort. The study combined high-throughput TCR immunosequencing, statistical association of individual TCRs with disease status, and machine learning to predict cytomegalovirus infection status. In a later analysis, previously published TCR beta repertoires from 670 or so donors were re-analyzed and high-resolution HLA genotyping was added so that TCR occurrence patterns could be studied. The later analysis used no new phenotypic data to find candidate immune exposures, relying instead on TCR beta sequences and their occurrence across donors. An earlier analysis of several hundred of the donors applied high-throughput TCR beta sequencing to assess whether each TCR beta V gene segment acted as functional or pseudogenic. Alongside the repertoire data, information on donor age, sex, ethnicity and CMV serostatus was compiled. Genome-wide SNP genotypes for about 55% of the roughly 670 donors were used in a later genetic analysis, which treated that subset as a discovery cohort. Every discovery cohort repertoire had been produced on one sequencing platform. HLA typing included class I and class II loci at four-digit resolution. Typing coverage varied by locus: roughly 629-630 donors for A, B, C, DRB1 and DQB1; roughly 500 for DQA1; over 600 for DPA1; roughly 450 for DPB1. Roughly five DR-DQ haplotypes were treated as single units for association and clustering because of strong linkage in the cohort. Across around 400 genotyped donors of the cohort, an average of about 240,000 unique TCR beta nucleotide sequences per donor were sequenced, and approximately 19% of those sequences were non-productive.

The library relied on the immunoSEQ multiplex PCR assay. A mixture of 60 forward primers for TCR Vbeta segments and 13 reverse primers for TCR Jbeta segments was used in the multiplex PCR. Amplification of the CDR3 region of rearranged TCR beta genes was performed with a multiplex PCR assay on genomic DNA. The amplified TCR beta libraries were sequenced on the Illumina HiSeq System as 87-base-pair reads. As for the authors' bioinformatics: A later analysis counted 75 million to 100 million unique TCR beta chains across the 650 to 700 repertoires, and some 11 million of these chains were shared by at least two donors. A nearest-neighbor algorithm error-corrected the raw reads and collapsed the reads into unique sequences, merging closely related sequences to remove PCR and sequencing errors. CDR3 sequences were aligned to IMGT reference sequences to assign V, D and J gene segments. For a sequence to be retained, at least a six-nucleotide match to both a V gene segment and a J gene segment was required. Rearrangements were classified as productive when the CDR3 lacked stop codons and remained in frame with V and J, and all other rearrangements were classified as non-productive. CDR3 was defined according to IMGT convention as the region running from the second conserved V-encoded cysteine to the conserved J-encoded phenylalanine. The earlier analysis of 587 of the donors excluded sequences that lacked an unambiguous match to a single V gene segment. An earlier analysis of a few hundred of the donors called V segments functional above 56.7% productive rearrangements and segregating when the between-donor standard deviation exceeded 5%. A statistical classification framework was built to diagnose cytomegalovirus status from the catalog of TCR beta chain sequences. In a later analysis, V and J genes were assigned by comparing TCR nucleotide sequences against IMGT/GENE-DB human TR gene sequences. In a later analysis, CDR3 sequences and most-parsimonious VDJ recombination scenarios were assigned using the TCRdist pipeline. In a later analysis, each TCR beta chain was defined by its CDR3 amino acid sequence together with its V-gene family, and reads lacking a unique V-gene family were excluded. As a way to deal with suspected cross-contamination and a sequencing artifact, a later analysis dropped 450 to 600 nucleotide sequences that were highly shared and had low generation probability. In a later analysis, a clonal expansion index for each public chain was calculated from normalized within-repertoire ranks of inferred template counts. In a later analysis, generation probabilities were computed with a VDJ recombination model fitted to out-of-frame rearrangements, and the resulting probabilities were checked against IGoR. In a later analysis, hypergeometric tests were used to score TCR-TCR, TCR-HLA and TCR-CMV co-occurrence, with a repertoire-size bias correction applied to TCR pairs. In a later analysis, false discovery rates were estimated by permuting HLA or CMV assignments 20 times. In a later analysis, co-occurring TCRs were grouped with DBSCAN, and TCRdist sequence similarity was added when clustering was performed within HLA-allele-positive subsets. For co-occurrence clustering, repertoires with fewer than 30,000 or more than 120,000 public chains were excluded, along with a handful of repertoires with anomalous nucleotide sharing. What TCRdb holds here is the immuneACCESS table cut down to in-frame rearrangements. Part of the clones is not present; checked against another copy, under half of the missing clones reflect an unresolved V gene, and the others are unexplained. V and J calls plus clone size are reproduced from that table; the DNA served to infer D and trimming. The sample has about 43,000 clones on record, approximately 75% of them singletons. The top ten constitute roughly 1.5% of the sample.

The paper's findings and limits, for the study overall: In an earlier analysis of approximately 590 of the donors, most TCR beta V segments appeared in productive rearrangements about 87% or about 30% of the time, broadly matching IMGT annotations. Seventeen rarely observed V segments, including chromosome 9 orphons, were excluded from the earlier analysis of about 610 of the donors because counts were too low. In this cohort, only TCR beta chains were sequenced, and detectable features were limited by the absence of alpha or paired-chain data. Because some donors lacked HLA typing at each locus, the association tests relied only on the typed subset. A further reported finding was that TCR beta sequences accurately predicted the HLA-A and HLA-B alleles for most subjects in the first cohort. Strong co-occurrence of HLA alleles, especially DR and DQ, made assigning TCR associations to individual alleles difficult. At a false discovery rate of 0.05, a later analysis linked some 18,000 TCR beta sequences to specific HLA alleles. According to a later genetic analysis, donors in an Asian-associated ancestry cluster had fewer N-insertions in productive TCRs than the roughly 670-donor mean. In a later analysis, the rate of TCR association differed among HLA loci, with DRB1 alleles having the most associated TCRs and HLA-C alleles having the fewest. Linkage disequilibrium might explain the correlated functional status among segregating V segments, but an unknown experimental factor could not be ruled out. A total of about 180 TCR beta chains were listed by the study as associated with cytomegalovirus. Some IMGT-functional V segments, including TRBV6-2 and TRBV6-3, could not be distinguished by the 87-base-pair reads and were therefore excluded. Roughly uniform sequencing depth across donors was assumed in presence/absence analyses, although this assumption may not hold. In a later analysis, most CMV-associated TCR beta chains were found to appear HLA-restricted, with HLA associations seemingly driven largely by CMV exposure. A few of the identified cytomegalovirus-associated TCR beta chains were confirmed in vitro to be specific for cytomegalovirus antigens. A later analysis found that HLA-associated TCR beta chains were more clonally expanded and had lower generation probabilities than equally common non-associated chains. A later analysis reported that several top co-occurrence clusters appeared linked to parvovirus B19, influenza, CMV and Epstein-Barr virus. Cytomegalovirus status was reported to be diagnosed by the classifier with high specificity and sensitivity in both the original and validation cohorts. A cluster of highly shared sequence variants was judged likely to be a technical artifact of the sequencing pipeline. A later genetic analysis associated a missense DCLRE1C variant with V-gene and J-gene trimming of TCR beta chains, and an independent cohort replicated the association. The authors suggested that the approach could potentially be extended to other disease states and immunological phenotypes. Immune exposure information for the cohort was limited to CMV serostatus. Across donors, most TCR sequences were observed very rarely, whereas some public TCRs were present in many individuals.

The cohort consisted of approximately 690 healthy bone marrow donors. Cohort members were all nominally healthy when sampled, although unrecorded immune exposures were likely present. The donor was CMV seronegative and belonged to the group of over 300 seronegative cohort members. Every donor gave a peripheral blood sample, and the peripheral blood mononuclear cells from that sample were used for TCR beta sequencing. The Qiagen DNeasy Blood Extraction Kit was used to extract genomic DNA from the blood cell samples. Measured from the cysteine to the phenylalanine, the CDR3 is 15 residues long. The sequence is cut down to CDR3 DNA, 45 bases in frame from base 1. Trimming at the junction amounts to 2 bases on V and 0 bases on J, and the germline ends lie 11 bases apart. Via the germline V gene, CDR1 is SGHDT and CDR2 YYEEEE.

The receptor was isolated from a man aged 30-40 years in good health and CMV-seronegative. The chain is encoded by TRBV5-6 joined to TRBJ1-1; the D gene is perhaps TRBD1, from 5 matching bases. The sequencing sample was made of PBMCs. The nucleotide sequence is given as TGTGCCAGCAGCTTTCGCAGGGCGATGAACACTGAAGCTTTCTTT. Protein translation: CASSFRRAMNTEAFF. Here the CDR3 is joined to the reference TRBV5-6 and TRBJ1-1 genes, and the full variable domain is: DAGVTQSPTHLIKTRGQQVTLRCSPKSGHDTVSWYQQALGQGPQFIFQYYEEEERQRGNFPDRFSGHQFPNYSSELNVNALLLGDSALYLCASSFRRAMNTEAFFGQGTRLTVV.